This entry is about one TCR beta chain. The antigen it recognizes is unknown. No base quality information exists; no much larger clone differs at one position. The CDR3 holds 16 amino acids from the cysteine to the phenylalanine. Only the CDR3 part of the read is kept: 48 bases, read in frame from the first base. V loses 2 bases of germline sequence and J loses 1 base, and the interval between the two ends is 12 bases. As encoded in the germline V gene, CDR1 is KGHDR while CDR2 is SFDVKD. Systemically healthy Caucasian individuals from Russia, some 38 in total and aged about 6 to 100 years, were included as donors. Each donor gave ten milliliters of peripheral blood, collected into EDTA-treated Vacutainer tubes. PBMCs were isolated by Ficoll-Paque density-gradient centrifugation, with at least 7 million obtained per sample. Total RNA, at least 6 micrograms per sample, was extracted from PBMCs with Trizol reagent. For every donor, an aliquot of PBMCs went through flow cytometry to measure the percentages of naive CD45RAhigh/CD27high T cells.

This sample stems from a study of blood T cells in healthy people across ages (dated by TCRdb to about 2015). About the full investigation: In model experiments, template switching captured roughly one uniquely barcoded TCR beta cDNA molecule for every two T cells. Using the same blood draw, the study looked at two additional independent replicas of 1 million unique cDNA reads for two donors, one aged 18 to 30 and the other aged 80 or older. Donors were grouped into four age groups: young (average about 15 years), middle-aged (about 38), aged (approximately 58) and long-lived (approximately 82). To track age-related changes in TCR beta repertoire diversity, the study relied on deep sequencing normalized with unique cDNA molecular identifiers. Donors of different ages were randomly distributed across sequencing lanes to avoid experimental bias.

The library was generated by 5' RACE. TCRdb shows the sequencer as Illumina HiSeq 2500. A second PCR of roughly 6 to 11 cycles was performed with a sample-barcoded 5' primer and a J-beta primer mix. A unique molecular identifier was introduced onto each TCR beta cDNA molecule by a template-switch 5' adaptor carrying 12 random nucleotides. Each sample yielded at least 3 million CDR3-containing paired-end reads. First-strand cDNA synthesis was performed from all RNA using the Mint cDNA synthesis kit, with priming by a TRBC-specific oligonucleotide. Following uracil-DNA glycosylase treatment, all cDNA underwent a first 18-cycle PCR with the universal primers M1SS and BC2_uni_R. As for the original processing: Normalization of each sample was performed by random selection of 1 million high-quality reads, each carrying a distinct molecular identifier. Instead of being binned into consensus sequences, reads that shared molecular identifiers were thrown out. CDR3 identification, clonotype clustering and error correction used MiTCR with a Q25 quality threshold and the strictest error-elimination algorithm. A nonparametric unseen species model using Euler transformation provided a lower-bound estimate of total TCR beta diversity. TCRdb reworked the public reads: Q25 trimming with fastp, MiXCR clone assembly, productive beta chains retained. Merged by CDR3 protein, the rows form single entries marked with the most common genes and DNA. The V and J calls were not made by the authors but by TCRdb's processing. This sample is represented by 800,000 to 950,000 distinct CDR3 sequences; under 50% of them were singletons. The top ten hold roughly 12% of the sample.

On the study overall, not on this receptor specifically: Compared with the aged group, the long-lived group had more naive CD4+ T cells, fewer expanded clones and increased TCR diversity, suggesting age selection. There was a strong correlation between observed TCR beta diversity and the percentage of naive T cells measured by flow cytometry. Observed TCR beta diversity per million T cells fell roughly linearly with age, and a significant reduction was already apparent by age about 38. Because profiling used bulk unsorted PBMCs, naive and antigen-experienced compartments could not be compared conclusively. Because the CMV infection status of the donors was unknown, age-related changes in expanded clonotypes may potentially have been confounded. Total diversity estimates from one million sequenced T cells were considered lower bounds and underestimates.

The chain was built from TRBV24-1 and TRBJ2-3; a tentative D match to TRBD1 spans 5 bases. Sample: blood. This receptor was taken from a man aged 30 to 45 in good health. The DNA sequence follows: TGTGCCACCAGTGATTACAGGAACTGGGGCACAGATACGCAGTATTTT. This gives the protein CATSDYRNWGTDTQYF.